This T cell receptor (beta chain) was documented in a study of cytomegalovirus exposure and HLA in healthy donors. In the study overall: Caucasian-associated ancestry cluster membership applied to 75% to 85% of over 350 genotyped donors. Study results and limitations: TCR sequences were mostly rare, though some public TCRs occurred in many donors.

60 Vbeta and 13 Jbeta primers were used in PCR. The data were produced by immunoSEQ multiplex PCR, yet TCRdb's version contains in-frame clones alone and is incomplete. The sample holds about 150,000 clones; roughly 80% are singletons and the top ten take around 7.3%. Notes on this clone: Its antigen remains unidentified.

Nominally healthy donors were sampled, though unrecorded immune exposures were likely. The TCR was taken from a man aged 25-40 years in good health and CMV-seropositive. Input material: PBMCs.

The CDR3 spells CACTDRGQETQYF. CDR3 DNA sequence: TGTGCCTGCACAGACAGGGGCCAAGAGACCCAGTACTTC. This sequence joins TRBV25-1 and TRBJ2-5; 8 bases line up with TRBD1. The CDR3 has 13 amino acids. Germline-derived CDR1 and CDR2 are MGHDK and SYGVNS. After removal of 11 bases from V and 1 base from J, the junction contained 6 bases not matched to a gene.